This entry is about one T cell receptor beta chain. Its antigen is not yet known. The input lacks base qualities; no much larger clone sits a single base away. Ophthalmopathy patients were characterized by moderately to severely active disease, a Clinical Activity Score of at least 3, a NOSPECS grade of at least 4, and a disease duration under 3 months. Patients with other autoimmune diseases, uncontrolled infections, pregnancy or lactation were excluded. Diagnosis relied on clinical symptoms, serum thyroxine, TRAb, thyroid ultrasound and orbital computed tomography. PBMCs were isolated from about 9 ml of fresh peripheral blood by Ficoll-Paque density gradient centrifugation. Total RNA was extracted using Trizol reagent, and RNA quality was checked on an Agilent 2100 Bioanalyzer. This entry comes from a study of Graves' ophthalmopathy and Graves' hyperthyroidism (dated by TCRdb to between 2017 and 2018). Broadly, across the study: Peripheral blood was collected at initial diagnosis, prior to any treatment. To explore V-J signatures that separate ophthalmopathy from hyperthyroidism, a discovery set of 95 to 100 patients was enrolled, consisting of about 43 with ophthalmopathy and approximately 60 with stable hyperthyroidism. In roughly 6 hyperthyroidism patients, T-cell repertoires of thyroid tissue and blood were compared. The study used TCR beta repertoire signatures to distinguish Graves' ophthalmopathy from Graves' hyperthyroidism and to predict progression to ophthalmopathy. Following sample collection, hyperthyroidism patients were given methimazole at a starting dose of 30 mg daily, and ophthalmopathy patients were given high-dose intravenous methylprednisolone. An independent validation cohort comprised 18 hyperthyroidism patients and about 16 patients who later progressed from hyperthyroidism to ophthalmopathy. In total, approximately 130 blood samples were TCR-sequenced: 40 to 45 ophthalmopathy, 75 hyperthyroidism and about 17 hyperthyroidism-to-ophthalmopathy patients. The roughly 100 discovery patients were randomly divided into training and test sets at a 7:3 ratio. General study outcomes and caveats: Among expanded thyroid clonotypes with frequency above 0.001, most also showed up in blood, which suggests that blood repertoires may reflect the thyroid immune response. Ophthalmopathy was separated from stable hyperthyroidism by the 13-signature model with about 90% sensitivity and about 81% specificity in cross-validation and with 80%/75% in the test set. In validation, the model predicted ophthalmopathy progression with 70.59% sensitivity and roughly 72% specificity; eleven to twelve predicted patients were CT-confirmed with GO in a median of about 7.1 months. No statistical method was used to predetermine the sample size, and group allocation was not hidden from the investigators.

For repertoire sequencing, the TCR beta CDR3 regions were amplified from RNA transcripts. The first round was an RT-PCR using HTBI primers with the Qiagen OneStep RT-PCR kit, and this first round was followed by a second-round multiplex PCR, then size selection and purification. Libraries were sequenced on an Illumina HiSeq2000 using paired-end 100 bp reads. As for the authors' bioinformatics: SOAPnuke was used for read processing, and reads with adapters, uncalled bases, a mean Phred below 15, or no exact constant-primer or identifier match were discarded. COPE v1.2.5 was used to merge high-quality paired reads. Unique nucleotide sequences were defined as clonotypes and aligned to IMGT TRB V, D and J references using MiTCR v1.1. Analysis was restricted to V-J combinations with a frequency above 0.0001, which covered roughly 99% of repertoires. A TCR clonal expansion and chaos score per V-J combination was defined as the ratio of F50 clonal expansion to chaos observed in the TCRdist matrix. Features were reduced by Welch's t-statistics and random forest to around 14 V-J combinations, which fed a naive Bayes classifier. Thyroid-blood repertoire similarity was quantified with the Morisita-Horn index. The public reads were run again by TCRdb, first through fastp at Q25 and then through MiXCR, and only productive beta chains were kept. Identical CDR3 protein sequences are pooled into one entry, listed with their most common genes and DNA. TCRdb, not the original authors, processed these V and J calls. This sample has about 500,000 distinct CDR3 sequences in its table, and around 14% of those were observed once. The top ten clones comprise 9.8% of the sample.

The CDR3 covers 16 residues, taking in both the cysteine and the phenylalanine. Only the CDR3 part of the read is kept: 48 bases, read in frame from the first base. Taken from the germline V gene, the CDR1 and CDR2 loops are KGHSH and LQKENI. Deletion took 1 base off V and 0 bases off J, with a span of 11 bases between the germline ends. Sequenced: blood. The chain is encoded by TRBV18 joined to TRBJ2-3; the D gene is unclear. The TCR sequence derives from a woman in her twenties or thirties with Graves' ophthalmopathy. Donor details come from another sample of the same person, matched by shared clones. The bases are TGTGCCAGCTCACCACGGGATTCGTATAGCACAGATACGCAGTATTTT. It specifies CASSPRDSYSTDTQYF.